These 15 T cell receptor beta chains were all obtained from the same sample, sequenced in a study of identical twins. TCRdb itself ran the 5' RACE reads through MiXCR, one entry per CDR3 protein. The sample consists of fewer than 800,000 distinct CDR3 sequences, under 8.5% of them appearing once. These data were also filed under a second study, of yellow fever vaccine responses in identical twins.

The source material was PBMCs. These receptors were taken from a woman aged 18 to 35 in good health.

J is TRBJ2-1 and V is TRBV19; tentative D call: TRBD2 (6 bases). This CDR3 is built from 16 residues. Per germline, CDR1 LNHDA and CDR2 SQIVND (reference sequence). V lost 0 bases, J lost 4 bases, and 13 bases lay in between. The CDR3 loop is CASSIDHGGLYNEQFF. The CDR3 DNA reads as TGTGCCAGTAGTATAGATCACGGAGGGCTTTACAATGAGCAGTTCTTC.

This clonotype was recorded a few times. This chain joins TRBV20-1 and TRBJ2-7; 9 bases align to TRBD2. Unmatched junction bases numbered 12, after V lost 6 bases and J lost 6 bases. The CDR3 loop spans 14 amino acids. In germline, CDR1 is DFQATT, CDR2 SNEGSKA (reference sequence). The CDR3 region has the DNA TGCAGTGCCGCCGGTAGTAGCGGGAGAGGCGAGCAGTACTTC. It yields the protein CSAAGSSGRGEQYF.

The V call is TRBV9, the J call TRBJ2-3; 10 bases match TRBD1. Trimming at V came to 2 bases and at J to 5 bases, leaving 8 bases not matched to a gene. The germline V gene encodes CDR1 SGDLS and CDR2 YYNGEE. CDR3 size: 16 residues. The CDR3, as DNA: TGTGCCAGCAGCGTCGTCGACAGGGGGCCCGGAGATACGCAGTATTTT. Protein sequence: CASSVVDRGPGDTQYF.

The CDR3 protein is CASSFQGMYGYTF. The CDR3 bases are TGTGCCAGCAGTTTCCAGGGCATGTATGGCTACACCTTC. The chain couples TRBV28 to TRBJ1-2; D is perhaps TRBD1 (5 bases). The germline gives CDR1 MDHEN, CDR2 SYDVKM. V was shortened by 3 bases and J by 5 bases, with 10 bases between the two germline ends. The CDR3 totals 13 residues.

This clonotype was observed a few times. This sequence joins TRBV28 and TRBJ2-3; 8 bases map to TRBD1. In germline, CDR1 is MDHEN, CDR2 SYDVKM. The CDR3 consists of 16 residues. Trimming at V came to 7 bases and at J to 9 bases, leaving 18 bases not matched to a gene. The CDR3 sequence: CASNPKTGVRYITQYF. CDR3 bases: TGTGCCAGCAACCCTAAGACAGGGGTCCGGTACATCACGCAGTATTTT.

The CDR3 loop reads CASRKDRDNTEAFF. In nucleotides, the CDR3 is TGTGCCAGCAGGAAGGACAGGGACAACACTGAAGCTTTCTTT. This rearrangement joins TRBV25-1 to TRBJ1-1; 8 positions agree with TRBD1. Trimming removed 6 bases from V and 2 bases from J; junction bases left unmatched: 5. Germline CDR1 MGHDK, CDR2 SYGVNS. CDR3 length equals 14 residues.

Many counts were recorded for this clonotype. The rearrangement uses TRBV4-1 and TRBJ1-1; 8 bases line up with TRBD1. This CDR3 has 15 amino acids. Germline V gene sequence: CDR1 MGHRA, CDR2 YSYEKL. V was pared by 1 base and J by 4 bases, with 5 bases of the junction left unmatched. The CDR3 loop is CASSQGRGRVTEAFF. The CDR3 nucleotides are TGCGCCAGCAGCCAAGGCAGGGGGCGAGTCACTGAAGCTTTCTTT.

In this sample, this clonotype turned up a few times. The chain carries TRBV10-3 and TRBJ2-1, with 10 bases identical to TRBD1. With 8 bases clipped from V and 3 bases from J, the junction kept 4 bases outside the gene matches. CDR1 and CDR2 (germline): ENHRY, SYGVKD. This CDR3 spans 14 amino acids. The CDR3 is CAIGGQGLYNEQFF. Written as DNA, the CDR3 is TGTGCCATCGGGGGACAGGGGCTCTACAATGAGCAGTTCTTC.

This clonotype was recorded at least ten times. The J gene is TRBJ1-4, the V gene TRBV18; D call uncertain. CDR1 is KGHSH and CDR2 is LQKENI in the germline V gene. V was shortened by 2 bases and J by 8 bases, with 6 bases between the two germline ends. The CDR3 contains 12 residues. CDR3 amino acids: CASSPVGEKLFF. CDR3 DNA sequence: TGTGCCAGCTCACCAGTTGGGGAAAAACTGTTTTTT.

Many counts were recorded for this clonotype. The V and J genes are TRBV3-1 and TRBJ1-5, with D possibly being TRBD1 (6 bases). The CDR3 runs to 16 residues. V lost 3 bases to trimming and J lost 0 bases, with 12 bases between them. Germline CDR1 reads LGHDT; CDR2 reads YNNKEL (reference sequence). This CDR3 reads CASSQGTTYSNQPQHF. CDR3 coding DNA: TGTGCCAGCAGCCAGGGGACAACTTATAGCAATCAGCCCCAGCATTTT. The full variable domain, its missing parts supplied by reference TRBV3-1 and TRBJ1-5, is DTAVSQTPKYLVTQMGNDKSIKCEQNLGHDTMYWYKQDSKKFLKIMFSYNNKELIINETVPNRFSPKSPDKAHLNLHINSLELGDSAVYFCASSQGTTYSNQPQHFGDGTRLSIL.

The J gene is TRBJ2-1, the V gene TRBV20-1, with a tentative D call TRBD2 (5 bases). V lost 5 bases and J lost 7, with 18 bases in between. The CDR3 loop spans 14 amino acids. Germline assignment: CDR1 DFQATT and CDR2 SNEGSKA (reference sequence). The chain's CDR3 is CSAGRDIKGNEQFF. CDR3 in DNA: TGCAGTGCTGGACGGGATATCAAGGGAAATGAGCAGTTCTTC.

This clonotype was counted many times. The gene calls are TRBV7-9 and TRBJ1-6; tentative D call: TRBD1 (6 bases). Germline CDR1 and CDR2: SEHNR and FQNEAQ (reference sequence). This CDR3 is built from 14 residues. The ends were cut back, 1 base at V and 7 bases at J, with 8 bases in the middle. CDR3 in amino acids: CASSLGTENSPLHF. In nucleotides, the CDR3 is TGTGCCAGCAGCTTAGGGACAGAAAATTCACCCCTCCACTTT. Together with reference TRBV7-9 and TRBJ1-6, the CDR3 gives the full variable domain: DTGVSQNPRHKITKRGQNVTFRCDPISEHNRLYWYRQTLGQGPEFLTYFQNEAQLEKSRLLSDRFSAERPKGSFSTLEIQRTEQGDSAMYLCASSLGTENSPLHFGNGTRLTVT.

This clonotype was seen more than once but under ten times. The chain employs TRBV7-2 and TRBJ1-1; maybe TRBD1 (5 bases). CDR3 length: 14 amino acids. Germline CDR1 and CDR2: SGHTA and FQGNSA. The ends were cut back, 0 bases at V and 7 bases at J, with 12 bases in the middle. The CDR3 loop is CASSLAQRGYEAFF. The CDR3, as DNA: TGTGCCAGCAGCTTAGCTCAAAGGGGTTATGAAGCTTTCTTT.

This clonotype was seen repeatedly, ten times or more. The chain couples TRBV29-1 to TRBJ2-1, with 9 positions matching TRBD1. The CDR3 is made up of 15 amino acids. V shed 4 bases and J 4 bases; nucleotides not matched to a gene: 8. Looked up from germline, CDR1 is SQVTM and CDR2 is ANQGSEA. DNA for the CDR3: TGCAGCGTTGGGGGGACAGGGAGTTTGTACAATGAGCAGTTCTTC. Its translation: CSVGGTGSLYNEQFF.

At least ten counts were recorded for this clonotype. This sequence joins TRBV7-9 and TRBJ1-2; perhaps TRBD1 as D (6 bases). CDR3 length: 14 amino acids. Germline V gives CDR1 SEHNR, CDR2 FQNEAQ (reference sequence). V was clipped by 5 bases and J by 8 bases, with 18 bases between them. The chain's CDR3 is CASSPEGGLVGYTF. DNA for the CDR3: TGTGCCAGCAGCCCGGAGGGGGGCTTGGTCGGCTACACCTTC. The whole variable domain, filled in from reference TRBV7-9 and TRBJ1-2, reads DTGVSQNPRHKITKRGQNVTFRCDPISEHNRLYWYRQTLGQGPEFLTYFQNEAQLEKSRLLSDRFSAERPKGSFSTLEIQRTEQGDSAMYLCASSPEGGLVGYTFGSGTRLTVV.